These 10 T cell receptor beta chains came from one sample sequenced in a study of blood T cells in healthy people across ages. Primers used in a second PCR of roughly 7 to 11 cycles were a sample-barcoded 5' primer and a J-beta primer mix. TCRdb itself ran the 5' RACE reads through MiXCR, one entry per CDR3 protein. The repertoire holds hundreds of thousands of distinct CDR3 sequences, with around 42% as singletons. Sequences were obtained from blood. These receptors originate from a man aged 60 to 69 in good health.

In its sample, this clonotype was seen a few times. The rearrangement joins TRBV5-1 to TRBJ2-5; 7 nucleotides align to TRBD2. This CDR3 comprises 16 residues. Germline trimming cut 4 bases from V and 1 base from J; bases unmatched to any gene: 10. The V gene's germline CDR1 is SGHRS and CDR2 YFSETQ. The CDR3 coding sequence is TGCGCCAGCAGCGGCCAGGAGCGGGGAACCCAAGAGACCCAGTACTTC. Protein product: CASSGQERGTQETQYF. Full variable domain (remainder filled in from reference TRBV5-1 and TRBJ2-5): KAGVTQTPRYLIKTRGQQVTLSCSPISGHRSVSWYQQTPGQGLQFLFEYFSETQRNKGNFPGRFSGRQFSNSRSEMNVSTLELGDSALYLCASSGQERGTQETQYFGPGTRLLVL.

The CDR3 sequence is CAARDHEQFF. The CDR3 nucleotides are TGTGCCGCCCGGGACCACGAGCAGTTCTTC. This sequence joins TRBV28 and TRBJ2-1, with D tentatively TRBD1 or TRBD2 (5 bases each). Between the trimmed V and J ends, which lost 11 bases and 10 bases, there was a span of 12 bases. The germline gives CDR1 MDHEN, CDR2 SYDVKM. The CDR3 runs to 10 residues.

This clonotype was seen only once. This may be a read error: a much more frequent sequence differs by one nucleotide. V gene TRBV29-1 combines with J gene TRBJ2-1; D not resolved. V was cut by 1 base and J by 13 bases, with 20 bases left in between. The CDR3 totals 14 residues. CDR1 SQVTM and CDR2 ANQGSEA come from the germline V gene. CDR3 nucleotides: TGCAGCGTTGAAGTATTTCGTTCCCAAGAGACCCAGTTCTTC. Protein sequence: CSVEVFRSQETQFF.

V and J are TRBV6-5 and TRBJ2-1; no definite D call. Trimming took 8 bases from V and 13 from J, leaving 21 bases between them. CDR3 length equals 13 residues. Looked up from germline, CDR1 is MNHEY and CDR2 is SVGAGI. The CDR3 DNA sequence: TGTGCCAGCCGCAAGGCCCATGGAGAGACCCAGTTCTTC. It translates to CASRKAHGETQFF.

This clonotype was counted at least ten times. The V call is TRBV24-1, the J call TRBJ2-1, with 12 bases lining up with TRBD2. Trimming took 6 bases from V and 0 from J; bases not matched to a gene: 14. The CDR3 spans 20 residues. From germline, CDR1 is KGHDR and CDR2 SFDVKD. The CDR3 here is CATSTSKLAGGRSSYNEQFF. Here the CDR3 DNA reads TGTGCCACCAGTACCAGTAAACTAGCGGGGGGCCGAAGCTCCTACAATGAGCAGTTCTTC.

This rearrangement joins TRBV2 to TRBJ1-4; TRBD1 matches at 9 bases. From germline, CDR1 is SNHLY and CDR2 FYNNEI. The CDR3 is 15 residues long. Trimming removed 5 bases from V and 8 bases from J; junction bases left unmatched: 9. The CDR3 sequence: CASSPWTGAGEKLFF. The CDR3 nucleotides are TGTGCCAGCAGTCCCTGGACAGGGGCCGGGGAAAAACTGTTTTTT.

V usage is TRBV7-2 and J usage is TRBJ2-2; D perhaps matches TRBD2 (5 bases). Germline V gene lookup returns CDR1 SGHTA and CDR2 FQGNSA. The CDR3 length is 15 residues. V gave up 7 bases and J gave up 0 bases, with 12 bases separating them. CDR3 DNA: TGTGCCAGCATTCTAGCAGGAGCGAACACCGGGGAGCTGTTTTTT. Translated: CASILAGANTGELFF.

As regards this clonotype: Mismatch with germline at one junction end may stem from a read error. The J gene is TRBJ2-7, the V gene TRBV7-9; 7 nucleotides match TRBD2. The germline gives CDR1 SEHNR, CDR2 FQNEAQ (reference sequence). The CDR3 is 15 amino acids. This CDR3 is CANSIPGGRSYEQYF. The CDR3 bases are TGTGCCAACAGCATCCCGGGGGGACGCTCCTACGAGCAGTACTTC.

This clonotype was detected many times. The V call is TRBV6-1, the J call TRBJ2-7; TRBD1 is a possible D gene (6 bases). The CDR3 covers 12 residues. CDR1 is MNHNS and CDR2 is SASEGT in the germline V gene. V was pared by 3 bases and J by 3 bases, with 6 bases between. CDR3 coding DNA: TGTGCCAGCAGTGACAGGGGCTACGAGCAGTACTTC. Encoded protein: CASSDRGYEQYF.

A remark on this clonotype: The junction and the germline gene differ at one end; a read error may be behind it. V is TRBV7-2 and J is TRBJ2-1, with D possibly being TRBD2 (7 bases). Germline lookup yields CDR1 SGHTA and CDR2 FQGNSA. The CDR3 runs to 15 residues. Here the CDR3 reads CASSLTRGPYNEQFF. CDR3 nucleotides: TGCGCCAGCAGCTTGACGCGGGGGCCCTACAATGAGCAGTTCTTC. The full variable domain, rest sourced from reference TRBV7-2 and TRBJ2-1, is GAGVSQSPSNKVTEKGKDVELRCDPISGHTALYWYRQSLGQGLEFLIYFQGNSAPDKSGLPSDRFSAERTGGSVSTLTIQRTQQEDSAVYLCASSLTRGPYNEQFFGPGTRLTVL.